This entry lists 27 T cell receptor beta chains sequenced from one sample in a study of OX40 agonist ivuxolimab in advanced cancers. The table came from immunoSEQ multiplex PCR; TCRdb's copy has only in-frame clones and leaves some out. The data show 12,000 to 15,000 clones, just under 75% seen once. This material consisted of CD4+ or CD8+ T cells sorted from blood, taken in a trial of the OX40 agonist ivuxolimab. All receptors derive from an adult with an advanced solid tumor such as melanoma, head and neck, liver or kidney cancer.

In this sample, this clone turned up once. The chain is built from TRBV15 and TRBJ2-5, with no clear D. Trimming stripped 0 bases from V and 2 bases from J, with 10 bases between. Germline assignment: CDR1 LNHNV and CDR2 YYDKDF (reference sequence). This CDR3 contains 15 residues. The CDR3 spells CATSRDGRMQETQYF. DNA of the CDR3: TGTGCCACCAGCAGAGATGGGCGGATGCAAGAGACCCAGTACTTC.

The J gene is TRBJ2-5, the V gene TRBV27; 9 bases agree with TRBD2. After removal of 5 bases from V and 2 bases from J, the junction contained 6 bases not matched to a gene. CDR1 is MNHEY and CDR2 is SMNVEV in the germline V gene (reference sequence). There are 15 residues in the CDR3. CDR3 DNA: TGTGCCAGCAGTACACTAGCGGGTATACAAGAGACCCAGTACTTC. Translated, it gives CASSTLAGIQETQYF.

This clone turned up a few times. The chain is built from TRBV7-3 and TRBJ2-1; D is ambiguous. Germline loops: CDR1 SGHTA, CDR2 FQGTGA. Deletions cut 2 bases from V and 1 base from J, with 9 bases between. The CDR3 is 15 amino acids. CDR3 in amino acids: CASSLSPVSYNEQFF. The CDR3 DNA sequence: TGTGCCAGCAGCTTATCTCCGGTGTCCTACAATGAGCAGTTCTTC.

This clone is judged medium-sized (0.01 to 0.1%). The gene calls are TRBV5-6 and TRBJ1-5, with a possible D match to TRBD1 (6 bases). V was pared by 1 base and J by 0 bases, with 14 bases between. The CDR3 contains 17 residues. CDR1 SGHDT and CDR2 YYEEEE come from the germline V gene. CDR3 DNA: TGTGCCAGCAGCTTGAAGGCGGGGGCTCATAGCAATCAGCCCCAGCATTTT. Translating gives CASSLKAGAHSNQPQHF.

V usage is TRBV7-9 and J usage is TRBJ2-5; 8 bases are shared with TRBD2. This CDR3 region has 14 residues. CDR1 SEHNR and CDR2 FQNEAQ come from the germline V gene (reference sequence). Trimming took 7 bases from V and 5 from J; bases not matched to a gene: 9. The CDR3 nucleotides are TGTGCCAGCACCGAGGCGGGGGGCCGTGAGACCCAGTACTTC. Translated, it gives CASTEAGGRETQYF.

The CDR3 loop is CASSSNDGRSSYEQYF. The DNA for the CDR3 is TGTGCCAGCAGCTCGAATGACGGGAGGTCCTCCTACGAGCAGTACTTC. The chain joins TRBV11-3 to TRBJ2-7; the match to TRBD2 covers 7 bases. Germline V gene sequence: CDR1 SGHNT, CDR2 YENEEA. This CDR3 has 16 residues. The V and J ends lost 4 bases and 0 bases, in that order; junction bases with no gene match: 9.

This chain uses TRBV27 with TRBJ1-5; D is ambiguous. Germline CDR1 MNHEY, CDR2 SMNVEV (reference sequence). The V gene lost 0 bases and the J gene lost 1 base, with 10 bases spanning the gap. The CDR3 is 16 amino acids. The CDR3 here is CASSLSPGRSNQPQHF. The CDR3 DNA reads TGTGCCAGCAGTTTATCGCCCGGGCGGAGCAATCAGCCCCAGCATTTT.

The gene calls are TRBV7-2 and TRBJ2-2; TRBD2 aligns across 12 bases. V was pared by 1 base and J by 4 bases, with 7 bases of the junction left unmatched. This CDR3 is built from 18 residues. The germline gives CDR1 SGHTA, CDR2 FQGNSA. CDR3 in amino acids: CASSLVLAGGPATGELFF. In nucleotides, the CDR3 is TGTGCCAGCAGCTTAGTTCTAGCGGGAGGGCCGGCCACCGGGGAGCTGTTTTTT.

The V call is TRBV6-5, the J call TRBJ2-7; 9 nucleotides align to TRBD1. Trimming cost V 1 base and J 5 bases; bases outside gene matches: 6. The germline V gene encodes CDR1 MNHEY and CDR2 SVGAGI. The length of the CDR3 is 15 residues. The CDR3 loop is CASSYLGQGFDEQYF. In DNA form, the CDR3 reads TGTGCCAGCAGTTACTTGGGACAGGGCTTCGACGAGCAGTACTTC.

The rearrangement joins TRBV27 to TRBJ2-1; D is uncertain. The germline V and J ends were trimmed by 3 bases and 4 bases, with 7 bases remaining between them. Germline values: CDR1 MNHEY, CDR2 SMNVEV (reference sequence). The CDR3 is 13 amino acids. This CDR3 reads CASSFFGYNEQFF. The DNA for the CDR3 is TGTGCCAGCAGTTTCTTTGGGTACAATGAGCAGTTCTTC.

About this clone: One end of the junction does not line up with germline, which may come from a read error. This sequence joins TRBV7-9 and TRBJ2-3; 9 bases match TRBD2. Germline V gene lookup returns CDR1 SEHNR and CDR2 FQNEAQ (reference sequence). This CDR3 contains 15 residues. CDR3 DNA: TGTGCCAGCACCTTAGCGGGAGTTTCTACAGATACGCAGTATTTT. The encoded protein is CASTLAGVSTDTQYF.

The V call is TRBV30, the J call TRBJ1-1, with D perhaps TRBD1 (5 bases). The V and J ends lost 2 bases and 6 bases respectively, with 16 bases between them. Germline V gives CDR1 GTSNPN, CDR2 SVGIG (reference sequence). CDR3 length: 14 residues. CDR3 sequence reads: CAWSPGGTGPEAFF. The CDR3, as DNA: TGTGCCTGGAGTCCGGGGGGGACGGGCCCTGAAGCTTTCTTT.

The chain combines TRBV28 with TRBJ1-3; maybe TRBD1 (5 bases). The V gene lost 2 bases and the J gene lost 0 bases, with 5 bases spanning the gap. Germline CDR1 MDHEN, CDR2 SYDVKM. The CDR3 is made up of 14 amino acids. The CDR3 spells CASSLTGSGNTIYF. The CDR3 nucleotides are TGTGCCAGCAGTTTAACAGGCTCTGGAAACACCATATATTTT.

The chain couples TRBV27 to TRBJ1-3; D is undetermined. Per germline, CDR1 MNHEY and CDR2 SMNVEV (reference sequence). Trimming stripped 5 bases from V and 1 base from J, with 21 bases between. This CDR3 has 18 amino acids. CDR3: CASSPLVRPDPSGNTIYF. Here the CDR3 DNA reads TGTGCCAGCAGTCCCCTGGTTCGACCCGATCCTTCTGGAAACACCATATATTTT.

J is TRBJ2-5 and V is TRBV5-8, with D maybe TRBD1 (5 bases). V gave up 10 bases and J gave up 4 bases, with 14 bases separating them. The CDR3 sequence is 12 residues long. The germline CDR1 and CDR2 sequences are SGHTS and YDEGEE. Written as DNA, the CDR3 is TGTGCCGCCCTTCAGGGTTTAGAGACCCAGTACTTC. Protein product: CAALQGLETQYF.

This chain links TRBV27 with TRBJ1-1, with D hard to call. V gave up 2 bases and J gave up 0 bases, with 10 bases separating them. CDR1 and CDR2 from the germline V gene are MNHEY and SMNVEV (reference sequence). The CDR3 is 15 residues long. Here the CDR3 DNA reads TGTGCCAGCAGTTTAGCCAACGGATTGAACACTGAAGCTTTCTTT. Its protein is CASSLANGLNTEAFF.

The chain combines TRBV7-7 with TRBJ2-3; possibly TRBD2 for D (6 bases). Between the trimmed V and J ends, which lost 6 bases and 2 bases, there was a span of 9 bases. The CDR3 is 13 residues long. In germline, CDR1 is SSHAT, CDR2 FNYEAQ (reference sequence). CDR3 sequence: CASSSDYTDTQYF. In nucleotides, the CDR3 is TGTGCCAGCAGTTCGGACTACACAGATACGCAGTATTTT.

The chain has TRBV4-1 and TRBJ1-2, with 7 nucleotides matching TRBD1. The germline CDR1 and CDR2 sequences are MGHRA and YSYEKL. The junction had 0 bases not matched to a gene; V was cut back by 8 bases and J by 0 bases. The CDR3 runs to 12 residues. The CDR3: CASGQANYGYTF. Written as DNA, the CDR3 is TGCGCCAGCGGACAGGCTAACTATGGCTACACCTTC.

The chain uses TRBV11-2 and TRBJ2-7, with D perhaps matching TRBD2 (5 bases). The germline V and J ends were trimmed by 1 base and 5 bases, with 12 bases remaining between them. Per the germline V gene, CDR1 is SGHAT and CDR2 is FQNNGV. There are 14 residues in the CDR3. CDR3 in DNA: TGTGCCAGCAGCTTAGGTATATCCGGGGACGAGCAGTACTTC. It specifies CASSLGISGDEQYF.

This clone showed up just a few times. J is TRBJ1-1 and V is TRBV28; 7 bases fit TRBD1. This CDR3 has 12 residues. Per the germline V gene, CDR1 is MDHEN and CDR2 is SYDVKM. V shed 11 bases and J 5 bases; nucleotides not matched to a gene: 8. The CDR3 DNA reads TGTGCCTCCACAGGGGTAGGGACTGAAGCTTTCTTT. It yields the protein CASTGVGTEAFF.

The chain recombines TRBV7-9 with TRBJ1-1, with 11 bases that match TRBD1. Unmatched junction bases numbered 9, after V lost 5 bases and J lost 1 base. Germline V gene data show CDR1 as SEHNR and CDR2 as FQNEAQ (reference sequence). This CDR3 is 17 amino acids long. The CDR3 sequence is CASSMDRGRGGNTEAFF. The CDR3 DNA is TGTGCCAGCAGCATGGACAGGGGGCGCGGTGGGAACACTGAAGCTTTCTTT.

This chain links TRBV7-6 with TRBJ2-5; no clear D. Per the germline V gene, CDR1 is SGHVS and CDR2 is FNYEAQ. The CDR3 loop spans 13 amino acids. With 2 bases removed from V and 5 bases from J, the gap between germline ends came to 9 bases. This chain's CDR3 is CASSLTIVETQYF. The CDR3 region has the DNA TGTGCCAGCAGCTTAACAATAGTGGAGACCCAGTACTTC.

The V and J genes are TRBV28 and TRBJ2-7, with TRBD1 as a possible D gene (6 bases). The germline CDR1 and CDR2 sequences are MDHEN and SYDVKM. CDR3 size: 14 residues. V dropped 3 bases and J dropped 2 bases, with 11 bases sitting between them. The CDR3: CASSFRGTPYEQYF. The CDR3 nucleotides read TGTGCCAGCAGTTTTCGAGGGACACCCTACGAGCAGTACTTC.

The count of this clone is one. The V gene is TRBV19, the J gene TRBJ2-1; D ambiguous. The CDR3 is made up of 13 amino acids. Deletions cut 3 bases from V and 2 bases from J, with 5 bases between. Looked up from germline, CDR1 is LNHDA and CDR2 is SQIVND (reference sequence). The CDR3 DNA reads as TGTGCCAGTAGTATCGTTGCCTACAATGAGCAGTTCTTC. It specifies CASSIVAYNEQFF.

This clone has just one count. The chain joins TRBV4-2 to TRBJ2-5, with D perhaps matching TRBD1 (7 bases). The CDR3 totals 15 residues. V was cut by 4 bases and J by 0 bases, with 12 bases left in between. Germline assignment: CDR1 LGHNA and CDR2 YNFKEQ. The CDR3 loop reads CASSPGGTDQETQYF. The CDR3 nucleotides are TGTGCCAGCAGCCCAGGGGGGACTGACCAAGAGACCCAGTACTTC.

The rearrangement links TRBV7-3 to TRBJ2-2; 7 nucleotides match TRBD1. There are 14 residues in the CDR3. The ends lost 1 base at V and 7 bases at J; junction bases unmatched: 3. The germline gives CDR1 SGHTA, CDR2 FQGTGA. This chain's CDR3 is CASSLRQGIGELFF. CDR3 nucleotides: TGTGCCAGCAGCTTAAGACAGGGAATCGGGGAGCTGTTTTTT.

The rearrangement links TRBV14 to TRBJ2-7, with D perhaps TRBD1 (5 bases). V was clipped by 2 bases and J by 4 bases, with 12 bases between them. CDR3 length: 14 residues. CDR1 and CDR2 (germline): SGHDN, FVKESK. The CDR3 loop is CASSQMWGRYEQYF. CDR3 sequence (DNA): TGTGCCAGCAGCCAAATGTGGGGCCGATACGAGCAGTACTTC.